Listed below are T cell receptor beta chains from one sample, sequenced in a study of blood T cell repertoires in COVID-19. Here immunoSEQ multiplex PCR was the method, and the copy in TCRdb shows in-frame clones only, minus some. The repertoire holds approximately 190,000 clones, around 86% seen once, with around 23% in the top ten. The source material was PBMCs or T cells enriched from blood (not recorded which). These receptors originate from a woman between 35 and 50 years old in a cohort exposed to, infected with or recovered from COVID-19 (not recorded which). The CDR3 runs from the conserved cysteine through the conserved F or W. A D gene is named only where the DNA matches it firmly. Clone size is shown for a subset of rows, as once, few, many or a class of expanded clone.

J gene: TRBJ2-3; D gene: TRBD2; V gene: TRBV28; clone size: once; CDR3 DNA: TGTGCCAGCAGTACCGAACTAGCGGGGATAAGCACAGATACGCAGTATTTT; CDR3 protein: CASSTELAGISTDTQYF
J gene: TRBJ2-1; D gene: TRBD1; V gene: TRBV5-1; clone size: -; CDR3 DNA: TGCGCCAGCAGCTGGGGGGACAGGCCTAACGATGAGCAGTTCTTC; CDR3 protein: CASSWGDRPNDEQFF
J gene: TRBJ1-1; D gene: -; V gene: TRBV5-1; clone size: -; CDR3 DNA: TGCGCCAGCAGTTATGAGGACACTGAAGCTTTCTTT; CDR3 protein: CASSYEDTEAFF
J gene: TRBJ1-4; D gene: -; V gene: TRBV4-1; clone size: -; CDR3 DNA: TGCGCCAGCAGCCAAGCTGGACAGACGGTGGGTGAAAAACTGTTTTTT; CDR3 protein: CASSQAGQTVGEKLFF
J gene: TRBJ2-1; D gene: TRBD2; V gene: TRBV4-3; clone size: -; CDR3 DNA: TGCGCCAGCAGCCGCGGACTAGCGGGCTACAATGAGCAGTTCTTC; CDR3 protein: CASSRGLAGYNEQFF
J gene: TRBJ1-6; D gene: -; V gene: TRBV2; clone size: -; CDR3 DNA: TGTGCCAGCATGAAAGGGAGCTCCTATAATTCACCCCTCCACTTT; CDR3 protein: CASMKGSSYNSPLHF
J gene: TRBJ1-5; D gene: -; V gene: TRBV2; clone size: -; CDR3 DNA: TGTGCCAGCAGCCTAAAGGGGGTCCGAACGCGGACTTTTAGCAATCAGCCCCAGCATTTT; CDR3 protein: CASSLKGVRTRTFSNQPQHF
J gene: TRBJ1-1; D gene: -; V gene: TRBV7-8; clone size: once; CDR3 DNA: TGTGCCAGCAGCTCTCTGGAGGGAGGCACTGAAGCTTTCTTT; CDR3 protein: CASSSLEGGTEAFF
J gene: TRBJ2-1; D gene: TRBD2; V gene: TRBV19; clone size: -; CDR3 DNA: TGTGCCAGTAGTATTTCCCTAGCGGGCTACTACAATGAGCAGTTCTTC; CDR3 protein: CASSISLAGYYNEQFF
J gene: TRBJ2-5; D gene: -; V gene: TRBV11-3; clone size: -; CDR3 DNA: TGTGCCAGCAGCTTAGACCCTTCAGGGACCCAGTACTTC; CDR3 protein: CASSLDPSGTQYF
J gene: TRBJ2-1; D gene: TRBD2; V gene: TRBV5-4; clone size: once; CDR3 DNA: TGTGCCAGCAGCACTCCGGATAGCGGGATCTCCTACAATGAGCAGTTCTTC; CDR3 protein: CASSTPDSGISYNEQFF
J gene: TRBJ1-2; D gene: -; V gene: TRBV3-1/TRBV3-2; clone size: -; CDR3 DNA: TGTGCCAGCAGCCAAGGTCTCAATAGACACGGCTACACCTTC; CDR3 protein: CASSQGLNRHGYTF
J gene: TRBJ2-7; D gene: TRBD2; V gene: TRBV7-2; clone size: -; CDR3 DNA: TGTGCCAGCAGCTCGCTTACTAGCGGGGCTTCCGAGCAGTACTTC; CDR3 protein: CASSSLTSGASEQYF
J gene: TRBJ2-7; D gene: TRBD2; V gene: TRBV7-8; clone size: -; CDR3 DNA: TGTGCCAGCAGCTCCAGGACTAGCGGGAGGTACGAGCAGTACTTC; CDR3 protein: CASSSRTSGRYEQYF
J gene: TRBJ2-3; D gene: TRBD2; V gene: TRBV6-2/TRBV6-3; clone size: -; CDR3 DNA: TGTGCCAGCAGTTACCAGACTAGCGGGGAATCTAGCACAGATACGCAGTATTTT; CDR3 protein: CASSYQTSGESSTDTQYF
J gene: TRBJ1-3; D gene: TRBD1; V gene: TRBV7-6; clone size: once; CDR3 DNA: TGTGCCAGCAGCTCACAGGGGAGTCCAAACACCATATATTTT; CDR3 protein: CASSSQGSPNTIYF
J gene: TRBJ2-1; D gene: TRBD2; V gene: TRBV4-3; clone size: -; CDR3 DNA: TGCGCCAGCAGCCCGACTAGCGGGAGGGCCGGTGAGCAGTTCTTC; CDR3 protein: CASSPTSGRAGEQFF
J gene: TRBJ1-2; D gene: -; V gene: TRBV28; clone size: -; CDR3 DNA: TGTGCCAGCAGTACCCGAGGGAGGGATGGCTACACCTTC; CDR3 protein: CASSTRGRDGYTF
J gene: TRBJ1-1; D gene: -; V gene: TRBV13; clone size: -; CDR3 DNA: TGTGCCAGCGCGGAGGGGTTGAACACTGAAGCTTTCTTT; CDR3 protein: CASAEGLNTEAFF
J gene: TRBJ2-3; D gene: -; V gene: TRBV27; clone size: -; CDR3 DNA: TGTGCCAGCACAATGACAGCCACAGATACGCAGTATTTT; CDR3 protein: CASTMTATDTQYF
J gene: TRBJ2-2; D gene: -; V gene: TRBV28; clone size: -; CDR3 DNA: TGTGCCAGCAGTGAGACACCAGGGGAGCTGTTTTTT; CDR3 protein: CASSETPGELFF
J gene: TRBJ2-1; D gene: TRBD1; V gene: TRBV5-8; clone size: -; CDR3 DNA: TGTGCCAGCAGCTGGCCGGGACAGAGCAATGAGCAGTTCTTC; CDR3 protein: CASSWPGQSNEQFF
J gene: TRBJ2-2; D gene: -; V gene: TRBV3-1/TRBV3-2; clone size: -; CDR3 DNA: TGTGCCAGCAGCCCGGCACGGACAGCCAGGGCCGGGGAGCTGTTTTTT; CDR3 protein: CASSPARTARAGELFF